This T cell receptor beta chain emerged from a study of T cell repertoires in cytomegalovirus infection. At the level of the study: Evidence of both CMV infection and a matching HLA type came from public TCR beta signatures. Whole-study findings and limits: The ex vivo response showed dominance by HLA-C-restricted CMV-specific TCR beta clonotypes.

MiXCR was run by TCRdb on the reads, yielding one entry per CDR3 protein. The data hold about 700,000 distinct CDR3 sequences, with approximately 33% observed a single time. With regard to this clonotype: Antigen: not known.

The receptor was derived from a human donor in good health (CMV status not recorded). Some clones in this sample may be carry-over from other donors' samples. Source: cultured PBMCs, taken from culture after CMV antigen stimulation.

CDR3 DNA: TGCAGTGCTTCGACTGACAGTAGCTCCTACGAGCAGTACTTC. Amino acid sequence: CSASTDSSSYEQYF. The chain recombines TRBV20-1 with TRBJ2-7; D is possibly TRBD1 (5 bases). V lost 5 bases and J lost 0, with 14 bases in between. This CDR3 has 14 residues. CDR1 is DFQATT, CDR2 SNEGSKA, per germline (reference sequence).